Below are 15 T cell receptor beta chains sequenced from a single sample in a study of early T cells in non-severe SARS-CoV-2 infection. In TCRdb, the 5' RACE reads were re-called with MiXCR into one record per CDR3 protein. The sample consists of 50,000 to 75,000 distinct CDR3 sequences, roughly 9% of them appearing once. This material consisted of whole blood, taken at baseline. The receptors come from an adult who was a healthcare worker with PCR-confirmed SARS-CoV-2 infection or an uninfected control (not recorded which).

This clonotype came up many times. This chain links TRBV11-2 with TRBJ2-1, with D possibly being TRBD2 (6 bases). CDR1 and CDR2 (germline): SGHAT, FQNNGV. This CDR3 has 14 amino acids. Trimming took off 3 bases at V and 3 bases at J, with 9 bases between the two ends. CDR3 nucleotides: TGTGCCAGCAGCTTCAACGGGGGCTACAATGAGCAGTTCTTC. It translates to CASSFNGGYNEQFF. The full variable domain, in which reference TRBV11-2 and TRBJ2-1 provide the parts outside the CDR3, is EAGVAQSPRYKIIEKRQSVAFWCNPISGHATLYWYQQILGQGPKLLIQFQNNGVVDDSQLPKDRFSAERLKGVDSTLKIQPAKLEDSAVYLCASSFNGGYNEQFFGPGTRLTVL.

This clonotype appeared a few times. This chain uses TRBV12-3 or TRBV12-4 with TRBJ1-1, with a tentative D call TRBD1 (5 bases). V lost 7 bases and J lost 2, with 14 bases in between. CDR3 size: 14 residues. CDR3 sequence (DNA): TGTGCCAGCACCCCGGGCAGGGCCAACACTGAAGCTTTCTTT. Translation gives CASTPGRANTEAFF.

This clonotype was observed a few times. The J gene is TRBJ2-2, the V gene TRBV27; no firm D call. CDR1 is MNHEY, CDR2 SMNVEV, per germline (reference sequence). V lost 4 bases to trimming and J lost 5 bases, with 8 bases between them. This CDR3 is built from 13 residues. The CDR3 loop is CASSSGWTGELFF. The CDR3 region has the DNA TGTGCCAGCAGTTCCGGATGGACCGGGGAGCTGTTTTTT.

CDR3 sequence: CSGGQIYGYTF. The CDR3 bases are TGCAGTGGGGGACAAATCTATGGCTACACCTTC. The V call is TRBV20-1, the J call TRBJ1-2, with D possibly matching TRBD1 (6 bases). The germline V and J ends were trimmed by 7 bases and 4 bases, with 10 bases remaining between them. From germline, CDR1 is DFQATT and CDR2 SNEGSKA (reference sequence). The CDR3 consists of 11 residues.

This clonotype was recorded at least ten times. The V and J genes are TRBV5-1 and TRBJ1-1, with 10 bases matching TRBD1. After removal of 4 bases from V and 5 bases from J, the junction contained 5 bases not matched to a gene. Germline lookup yields CDR1 SGHRS and CDR2 YFSETQ. The CDR3 length is 14 residues. The CDR3 coding sequence is TGCGCCAGCAGCGAAGGACAGGGGGAAACTGAAGCTTTCTTT. This translates into CASSEGQGETEAFF.

There are a few counts of this clonotype. The rearrangement joins TRBV11-2 to TRBJ2-1, with 9 bases identical to TRBD2. The CDR3 length is 18 residues. Trimming took 5 bases from V and 5 from J; bases not matched to a gene: 16. Germline CDR1 SGHAT, CDR2 FQNNGV. CDR3 loop: CASSAGLAGRMGHNEQFF. The DNA of the CDR3 is TGTGCCAGCAGCGCGGGGCTAGCGGGGAGGATGGGGCACAATGAGCAGTTCTTC.

The table lists this clonotype with many counts. The chain joins TRBV7-2 to TRBJ2-2; 7 bases map to TRBD2. V dropped 1 base and J dropped 0; count of bases not matched to a gene: 2. Germline V gene data show CDR1 as SGHTA and CDR2 as FQGNSA. CDR3 length equals 16 residues. Written as DNA, the CDR3 is TGTGCCAGCAGCTTAGTAGCGGGCTCGAACACCGGGGAGCTGTTTTTT. Translating gives CASSLVAGSNTGELFF.

V gene TRBV7-9 combines with J gene TRBJ2-7; 12 positions match TRBD2. The CDR3 is 17 amino acids. V dropped 0 bases and J dropped 5; count of bases not matched to a gene: 8. From germline, CDR1 is SEHNR and CDR2 FQNEAQ (reference sequence). The CDR3: CASSLAYLAGGPDEQYF. The CDR3 bases are TGTGCCAGCAGCTTAGCGTATCTAGCGGGAGGGCCGGACGAGCAGTACTTC.

The gene calls are TRBV6-2 or TRBV6-3 and TRBJ1-1; D call uncertain. CDR1 and CDR2 from the germline V gene are MNHEY and SVGEGT. Trimming shortened V by 2 bases and J by 2 bases, and 6 bases separated the two germline ends. The CDR3 loop spans 13 amino acids. CDR3 DNA: TGTGCCAGCAGTTACCTGGGCAACACTGAAGCTTTCTTT. Its translation is CASSYLGNTEAFF.

This clonotype was recorded many times. This rearrangement joins TRBV14 to TRBJ2-7, with D perhaps TRBD2 (6 bases). CDR3 size: 13 residues. Germline V CDR1 and CDR2: SGHDN, FVKESK. V lost 4 bases and J 7 bases, leaving 14 bases between the germline ends. The CDR3, as DNA: TGTGCCAGCAGCCTGGCGGGGTCGGGAGAGCAGTACTTC. This codes for CASSLAGSGEQYF.

V gene TRBV7-2 combines with J gene TRBJ2-5; 10 bases map to TRBD1. The CDR3 loop spans 14 amino acids. Trimming at V came to 5 bases and at J to 2 bases, leaving 2 bases not matched to a gene. In germline, CDR1 is SGHTA, CDR2 FQGNSA. DNA of the CDR3: TGTGCCAGCAGCAAGGACAGGGGGCAAGAGACCCAGTACTTC. Its protein is CASSKDRGQETQYF.

The CDR3 DNA sequence: TGCAGCGTTGTGGAGCCCCCAATCGAAGAGACCCAGTACTTC. It encodes CSVVEPPIEETQYF. This rearrangement joins TRBV29-1 to TRBJ2-5; D is unresolved. CDR1 SQVTM and CDR2 ANQGSEA come from the germline V gene. The ends were cut back, 4 bases at V and 3 bases at J, with 15 bases in the middle. The CDR3 runs 14 residues.

This clonotype was counted between two and nine times. The V and J genes are TRBV5-4 and TRBJ2-1; D unclear. CDR1 and CDR2 (germline): SGHNT, YYREEE (reference sequence). With 3 bases removed from V and 6 bases from J, the gap between germline ends came to 16 bases. The CDR3 contains 15 residues. DNA of the CDR3: TGTGCCAGCAGCTCTGGACCAACAATAGGCAATGAGCAGTTCTTC. This sequence encodes CASSSGPTIGNEQFF. The whole variable domain, remainder taken from reference TRBV5-4 and TRBJ2-1, is ETGVTQSPTHLIKTRGQQVTLRCSSQSGHNTVSWYQQALGQGPQFIFQYYREEENGRGNFPPRFSGLQFPNYSSELNVNALELDDSALYLCASSSGPTIGNEQFFGPGTRLTVL.

This clonotype was counted at least ten times. The CDR3 loop reads CASSPRQAGRFYNEQFF. DNA for the CDR3: TGTGCCAGCAGCCCTCGGCAAGCGGGCCGGTTCTACAATGAGCAGTTCTTC. This chain connects TRBV7-8 to TRBJ2-1, with D perhaps TRBD2 (6 bases). Germline CDR1 SGHVS, CDR2 FQNEAQ. V shed 5 bases and J shed 3 bases, with 20 bases lying between them. The CDR3 spans 17 residues.

This chain uses TRBV5-1 with TRBJ2-2; D ambiguous. V was trimmed by 1 base and J by 2 bases, leaving 12 bases between them. CDR1 is SGHRS and CDR2 is YFSETQ in the germline V gene. CDR3 size: 16 residues. The CDR3 loop reads CASSLLIVINTGELFF. In DNA, the CDR3 is TGCGCCAGCAGCTTGTTGATCGTTATTAACACCGGGGAGCTGTTTTTT. Full variable domain (missing parts from reference TRBV5-1 and TRBJ2-2): KAGVTQTPRYLIKTRGQQVTLSCSPISGHRSVSWYQQTPGQGLQFLFEYFSETQRNKGNFPGRFSGRQFSNSRSEMNVSTLELGDSALYLCASSLLIVINTGELFFGEGSRLTVL.